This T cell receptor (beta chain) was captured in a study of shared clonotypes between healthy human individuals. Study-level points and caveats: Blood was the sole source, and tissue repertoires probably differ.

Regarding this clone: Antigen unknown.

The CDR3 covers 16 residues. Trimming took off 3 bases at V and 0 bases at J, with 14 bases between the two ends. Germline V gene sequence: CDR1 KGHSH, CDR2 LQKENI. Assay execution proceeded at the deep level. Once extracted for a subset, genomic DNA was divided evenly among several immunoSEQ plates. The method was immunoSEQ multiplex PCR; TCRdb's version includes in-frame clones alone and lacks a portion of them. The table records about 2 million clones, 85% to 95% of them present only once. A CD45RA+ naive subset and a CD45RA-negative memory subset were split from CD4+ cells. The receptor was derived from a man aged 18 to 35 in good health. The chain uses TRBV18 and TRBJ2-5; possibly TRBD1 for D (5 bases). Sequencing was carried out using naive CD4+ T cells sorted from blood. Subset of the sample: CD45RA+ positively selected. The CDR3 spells CASSPGPPSYQETQYF. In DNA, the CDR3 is TGTGCCAGCTCACCGGGGCCCCCATCGTACCAAGAGACCCAGTACTTC. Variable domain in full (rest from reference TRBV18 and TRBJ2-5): NAGVMQNPRHLVRRRGQEARLRCSPMKGHSHVYWYRQLPEEGLKFMVYLQKENIIDESGMPKERFSAEFPKEGPSILRIQQVVRGDSAAYFCASSPGPPSYQETQYFGPGTRLLVL.